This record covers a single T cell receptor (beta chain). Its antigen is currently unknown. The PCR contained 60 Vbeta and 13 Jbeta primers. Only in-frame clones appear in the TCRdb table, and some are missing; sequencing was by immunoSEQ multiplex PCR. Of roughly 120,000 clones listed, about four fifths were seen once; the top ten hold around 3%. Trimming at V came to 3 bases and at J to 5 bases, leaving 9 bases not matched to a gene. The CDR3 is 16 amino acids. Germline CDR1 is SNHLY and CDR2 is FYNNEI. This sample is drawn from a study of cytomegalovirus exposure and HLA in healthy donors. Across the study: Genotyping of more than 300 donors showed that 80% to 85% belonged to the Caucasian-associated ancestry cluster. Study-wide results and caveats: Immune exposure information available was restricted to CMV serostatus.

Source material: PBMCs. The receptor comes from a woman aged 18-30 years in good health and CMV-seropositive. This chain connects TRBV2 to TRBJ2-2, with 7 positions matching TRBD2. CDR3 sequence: CASSDRGRARTGELFF. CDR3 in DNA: TGTGCCAGCAGTGATCGGGGGAGGGCCAGGACCGGGGAGCTGTTTTTT.